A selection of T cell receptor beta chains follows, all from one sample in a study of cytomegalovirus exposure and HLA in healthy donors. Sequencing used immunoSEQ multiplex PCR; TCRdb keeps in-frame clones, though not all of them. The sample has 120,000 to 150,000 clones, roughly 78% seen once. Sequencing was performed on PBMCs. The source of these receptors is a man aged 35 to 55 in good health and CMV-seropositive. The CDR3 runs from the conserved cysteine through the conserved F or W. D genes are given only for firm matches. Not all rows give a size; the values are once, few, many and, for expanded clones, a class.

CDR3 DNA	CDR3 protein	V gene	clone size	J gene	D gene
TGTGCCAGCAGTTCCCCGGGGCAGGGAGGCTACGAGCAGTACTTC	CASSSPGQGGYEQYF	TRBV6-6	NA	TRBJ2-7	NA
TGTGCCAGCAGAACAGACAGGGGGCCTAATTCACCCCTCCACTTT	CASRTDRGPNSPLHF	TRBV6-5	NA	TRBJ1-6	TRBD1
TGTGCCAGTAGTATCCTCTTCCATTCGACAGGGACGAGCTCCTATAATTCACCCCTCCACTTT	CASSILFHSTGTSSYNSPLHF	TRBV19	NA	TRBJ1-6	TRBD1
TGTGCCAGTAGTGTTTACAGCTCTGGGGCCAACGTCCTGACTTTC	CASSVYSSGANVLTF	TRBV19	NA	TRBJ2-6	NA
TGTGCCAGCAGCTTAGAGCCAGGGAGGTCGTACGAGCAGTACTTC	CASSLEPGRSYEQYF	TRBV11-2	NA	TRBJ2-7	NA
TGCGCCAGCAGCCAAGACCAAATAGGGGGACAGGGAATAACCTACGAGCAGTACTTC	CASSQDQIGGQGITYEQYF	TRBV4-3	once	TRBJ2-7	TRBD1
TGTGCCACCAGAAAAAACAGGGACTACGAGCAGTACTTC	CATRKNRDYEQYF	TRBV27	few	TRBJ2-7	NA
TGTGCCTGGTCACCAGGGGGTTTCATCCCACGTTCCTACAATGAGCAGTTCTTC	CAWSPGGFIPRSYNEQFF	TRBV30	NA	TRBJ2-1	TRBD1
TGCGCCAGCAGCTTGGCCTGGACTAGCGCGTACACAGATACGCAGTATTTT	CASSLAWTSAYTDTQYF	TRBV5-1	NA	TRBJ2-3	TRBD2
TGTGCCAGCAGCTTGGCGGGCGGGGGGTCCTACGAGCAGTACTTC	CASSLAGGGSYEQYF	TRBV5-5	NA	TRBJ2-7	TRBD2
TGTGCCAGCAGCCAAGATACGGCTAGCGGGAGAGTTCCGCAGTATTTT	CASSQDTASGRVPQYF	TRBV4-2	NA	TRBJ2-3	TRBD2
TGTGCCAGCAGTTACTCGAGCAGGGGCTCTGGAAACACCATATATTTT	CASSYSSRGSGNTIYF	TRBV6-5	once	TRBJ1-3	NA
TGTGCCAGCAGCTTAAGCGGGACAGGGGCCATCTACGAGCAGTACTTC	CASSLSGTGAIYEQYF	TRBV7-9	NA	TRBJ2-7	TRBD1
TGCAGTGCTAGGAGGAACTACGAGCAGTACTTC	CSARRNYEQYF	TRBV20-1	NA	TRBJ2-7	NA
TGTGCCAGCAGTCAACAGGGATGGAGCACTGAAGCTTTCTTT	CASSQQGWSTEAFF	TRBV6-5	few	TRBJ1-1	NA
TGCGCCAGCAGCCAAGGCATATATATTTTTCAGGGGGCCCAAGAGACCCAGTACTTC	CASSQGIYIFQGAQETQYF	TRBV4-1	NA	TRBJ2-5	TRBD1
TGTGCCAGCCATAGTCCAAGCTCCTATAATTCACCCCTCCACTTT	CASHSPSSYNSPLHF	TRBV28	NA	TRBJ1-6	NA
TGTGCCAGCAGCTTACTTCCAGGGGGGTATGGCTACACCTTC	CASSLLPGGYGYTF	TRBV7-4	NA	TRBJ1-2	TRBD1
TGTGCCAGCAGTGAACGCGGATTGGGGTCAGGGTCTCGGCGAGAGCAGTACTTC	CASSERGLGSGSRREQYF	TRBV6-1	NA	TRBJ2-5	NA
TGTGCCAGCAGCTTACTGGGCTATGAGCAGTTCTTC	CASSLLGYEQFF	TRBV7-9	NA	TRBJ2-1	NA
TGTGCCATCAGTGCGGGACTAGACTATGGCTACACCTTC	CAISAGLDYGYTF	TRBV10-3	NA	TRBJ1-2	NA
TGTGCCTGGAGTCAGGGGACTCAGCCCCAGCATTTT	CAWSQGTQPQHF	TRBV30	NA	TRBJ1-5	NA
TGTGCCAGCAGCCAAGATTGGGGCACAGCCACAGATACGCAGTATTTT	CASSQDWGTATDTQYF	TRBV14	NA	TRBJ2-3	NA
TGTGCCAGCAGTCGGGGGGACGGGAGATATGGCTACACCTTC	CASSRGDGRYGYTF	TRBV6-6	NA	TRBJ1-2	NA
TGTGCCAGTAGTTTCCTAGCGGAACAAGAGACCCAGTACTTC	CASSFLAEQETQYF	TRBV19	NA	TRBJ2-5	TRBD2
TGTGCCAGCAGTTCCCCAGGGGGCCCCACTGGAAACACCATATATTTT	CASSSPGGPTGNTIYF	TRBV6-6	NA	TRBJ1-3	TRBD1
TGTGCCAGCAGCACTAACACCGGGGAGCTGTTTTTT	CASSTNTGELFF	TRBV7-9	NA	TRBJ2-2	NA
TGTGCCACCAGCAGACCCAGCGGGCCTACACCCTACAATGAGCAGTTCTTC	CATSRPSGPTPYNEQFF	TRBV15	NA	TRBJ2-1	NA
TGTGCCAGCAGCTCCCTGGGTAGCGGGAGCTCCTACAATGAGCAGTTCTTC	CASSSLGSGSSYNEQFF	TRBV11-3	NA	TRBJ2-1	TRBD2
TGTGCCAGCAGCTACAGAGTGAACACTGAAGCTTTCTTT	CASSYRVNTEAFF	TRBV7-9	NA	TRBJ1-1	NA
TGTGCCAGCAGCTTGGCATCGGGGGTTCAAGAGACCCAGTACTTC	CASSLASGVQETQYF	TRBV7-3	once	TRBJ2-5	NA
TGTGCCAGCAGCTTAGAAGGGACAGGGGCCTACGAGCAGTACTTC	CASSLEGTGAYEQYF	TRBV11-3	once	TRBJ2-7	TRBD1
TGTGCCAGCAGTGAATACGCAGGTCGGGGGTCGGGAGATACGCAGTATTTT	CASSEYAGRGSGDTQYF	TRBV25-1	NA	TRBJ2-3	NA
TGTGCCAGAAGCTGGGCCCGGGGGGAAACCTTCTACGAGCAGTACTTC	CARSWARGETFYEQYF	TRBV5-3	NA	TRBJ2-7	TRBD2
TGTGCCAGCAGTGGATCGGGGGAGACCGGGGAGCTGTTTTTT	CASSGSGETGELFF	TRBV6-4	NA	TRBJ2-2	NA
TGTGCCAGTAGTCCACGGACTAGCGGGACTCGCCTGCAAGAGACCCAGTACTTC	CASSPRTSGTRLQETQYF	TRBV19	NA	TRBJ2-5	TRBD2
TGCGCCAGCAGTCAACGAATTCCGGGACAGAACTATGGCTACACCTTC	CASSQRIPGQNYGYTF	TRBV23-1	NA	TRBJ1-2	TRBD1
TGTGCCAGCAGCCCCAGGGAAGTTGGGGAGCTGTTTTTT	CASSPREVGELFF	TRBV7-2	NA	TRBJ2-2	NA
TGTGCCACCAGCGGACGTAGCGGGAACTACGAGCAGTACTTC	CATSGRSGNYEQYF	TRBV15	NA	TRBJ2-7	TRBD2
TGTGCCAGCAGCGTACACGGGAAAATTGGGGATGAGCAGTTCTTC	CASSVHGKIGDEQFF	TRBV9	NA	TRBJ2-1	NA
TGTGCCAGCAGCTCAGAGGTGGAGGGACTAGCGGGAGCCGGTTACAATGAGCAGTTCTTC	CASSSEVEGLAGAGYNEQFF	TRBV7-6	few	TRBJ2-1	TRBD2
TGTGCCTGGAGTCGGGGGTCCCAGGCTGAAGCTTTCTTT	CAWSRGSQAEAFF	TRBV30	few	TRBJ1-1	NA
TGTGCCTGGACTACGCGGGAGACCCCCACAGATACGCAGTATTTT	CAWTTRETPTDTQYF	TRBV30	NA	TRBJ2-3	TRBD2
TGTGCCAGCAGTCTTCAACAGGGGGTAGGTCAGCCCCAGCATTTT	CASSLQQGVGQPQHF	TRBV6-1	NA	TRBJ1-5	TRBD1
TGTGCCAGCTCACCTGGGAGCGGGGGTGTCACCGGGGAGCTGTTTTTT	CASSPGSGGVTGELFF	TRBV18	NA	TRBJ2-2	TRBD2
TGTGCCAGCATTTCAGGGACAGGGGGCGGCTACGAGCAGTACTTC	CASISGTGGGYEQYF	TRBV27	NA	TRBJ2-7	TRBD1
TGTGCCAGTAGTCGCAGGACAGGGTCCTTCTATGGCTACACCTTC	CASSRRTGSFYGYTF	TRBV19	NA	TRBJ1-2	TRBD1
TGTGCCAGCAGCAAAGCGGGAGCCGACACCGGGGAGCTGTTTTTT	CASSKAGADTGELFF	TRBV21-1	NA	TRBJ2-2	NA
TGTGCCAGTAGGTTTCAGGGGTCCCCCAATCAGCCCCAGCATTTT	CASRFQGSPNQPQHF	TRBV19	NA	TRBJ1-5	NA